The T cell receptor beta chain described here comes from a study of cytomegalovirus exposure and HLA in healthy donors. Whole-study findings and limits: Altogether, 150 or so TCR beta chains were recorded as cytomegalovirus-associated.

Clones were sequenced by immunoSEQ multiplex PCR, and TCRdb holds only the in-frame ones, with some missing. The sample consists of roughly 110,000 clones, about 88% of them appearing once. This CDR3 has 15 amino acids. The germline CDR1 and CDR2 sequences are MGHDK and SYGVNS. Trimming took 5 bases from V and 0 from J, leaving 13 bases between them. Note on this clone: Its antigen is not identified.

The chain links TRBV25-1 to TRBJ1-1, with D maybe TRBD1 (5 bases). The receptor was isolated from a woman aged 18-29 years in good health and CMV-seropositive. Sequences were obtained from PBMCs. The CDR3 bases are TGTGCCAGCAGTCCCCAGGGCGTAGTGAACACTGAAGCTTTCTTT. Amino acid sequence: CASSPQGVVNTEAFF. Full variable domain (remainder filled in from reference TRBV25-1 and TRBJ1-1): EADIYQTPRYLVIGTGKKITLECSQTMGHDKMYWYQQDPGMELHLIHYSYGVNSTEKGDLSSESTVSRIRTEHFPLTLESARPSHTSQYLCASSPQGVVNTEAFFGQGTRLTVV.